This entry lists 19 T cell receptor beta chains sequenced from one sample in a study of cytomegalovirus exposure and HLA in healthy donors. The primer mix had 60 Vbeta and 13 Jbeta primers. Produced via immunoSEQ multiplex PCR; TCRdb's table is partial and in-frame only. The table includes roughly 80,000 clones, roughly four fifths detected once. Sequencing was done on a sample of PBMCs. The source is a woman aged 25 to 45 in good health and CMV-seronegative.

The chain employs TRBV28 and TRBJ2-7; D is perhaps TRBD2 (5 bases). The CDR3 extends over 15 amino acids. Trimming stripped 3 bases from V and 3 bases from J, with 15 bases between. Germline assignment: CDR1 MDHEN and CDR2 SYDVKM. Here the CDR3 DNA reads TGTGCCAGCAGTTTTGCGCCTCTGGAGGTCTACGAGCAGTACTTC. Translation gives CASSFAPLEVYEQYF.

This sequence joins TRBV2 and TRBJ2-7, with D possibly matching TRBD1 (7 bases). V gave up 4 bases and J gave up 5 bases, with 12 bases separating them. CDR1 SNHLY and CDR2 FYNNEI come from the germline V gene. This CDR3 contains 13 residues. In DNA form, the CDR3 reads TGTGCCAGCAGTGTTGGCAGGGGGGACGAGCAGTACTTC. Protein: CASSVGRGDEQYF.

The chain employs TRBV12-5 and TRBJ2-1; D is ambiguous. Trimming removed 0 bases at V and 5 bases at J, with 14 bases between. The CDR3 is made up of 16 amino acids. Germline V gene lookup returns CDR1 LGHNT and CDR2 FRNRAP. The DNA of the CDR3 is TGTGCTAGTGGTTTGGTACTCCCCGGGTCTAACAATGAGCAGTTCTTC. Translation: CASGLVLPGSNNEQFF.

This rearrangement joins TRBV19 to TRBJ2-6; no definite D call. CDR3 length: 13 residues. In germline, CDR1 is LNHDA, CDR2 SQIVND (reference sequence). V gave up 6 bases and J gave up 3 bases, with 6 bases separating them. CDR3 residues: CASRRIGANVLTF. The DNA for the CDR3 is TGTGCCAGTAGGCGAATTGGGGCCAACGTCCTGACTTTC.

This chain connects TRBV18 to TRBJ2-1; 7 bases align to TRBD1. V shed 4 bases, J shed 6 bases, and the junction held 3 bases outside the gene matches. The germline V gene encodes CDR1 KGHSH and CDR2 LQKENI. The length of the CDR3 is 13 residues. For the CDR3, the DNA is TGTGCCAGCTCACAGGGACAGAGCAATGAGCAGTTCTTC. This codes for CASSQGQSNEQFF.

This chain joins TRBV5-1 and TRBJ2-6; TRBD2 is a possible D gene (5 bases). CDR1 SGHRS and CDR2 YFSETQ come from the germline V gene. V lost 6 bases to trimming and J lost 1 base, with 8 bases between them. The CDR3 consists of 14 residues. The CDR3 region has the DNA TGCGCCAGCACCGGCGGGTCTGGGGCCAACGTCCTGACTTTC. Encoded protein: CASTGGSGANVLTF.

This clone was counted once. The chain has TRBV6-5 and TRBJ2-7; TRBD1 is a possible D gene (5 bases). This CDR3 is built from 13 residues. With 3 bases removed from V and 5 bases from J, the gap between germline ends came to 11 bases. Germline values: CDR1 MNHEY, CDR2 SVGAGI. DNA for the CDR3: TGTGCCAGCAGTTATAGGGGTGTCAACGAGCAGTACTTC. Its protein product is CASSYRGVNEQYF.

CDR3 loop: CASSLTGSHQETQYF. The CDR3 coding sequence is TGCGCCAGCAGCTTGACAGGGAGCCACCAAGAGACCCAGTACTTC. This chain joins TRBV5-1 and TRBJ2-5, with TRBD1 as a possible D gene (6 bases). The germline V and J ends were trimmed by 1 base and 0 bases, with 10 bases remaining between them. The germline V gene has CDR1 SGHRS and CDR2 YFSETQ. This CDR3 is 15 amino acids long.

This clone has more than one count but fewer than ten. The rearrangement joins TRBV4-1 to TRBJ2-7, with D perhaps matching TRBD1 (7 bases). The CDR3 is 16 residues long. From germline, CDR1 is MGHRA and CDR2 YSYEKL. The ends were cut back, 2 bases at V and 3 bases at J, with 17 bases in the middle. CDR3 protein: CASSQSQGGIDYEQYF. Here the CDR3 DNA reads TGCGCCAGCAGCCAATCCCAGGGGGGCATCGACTACGAGCAGTACTTC.

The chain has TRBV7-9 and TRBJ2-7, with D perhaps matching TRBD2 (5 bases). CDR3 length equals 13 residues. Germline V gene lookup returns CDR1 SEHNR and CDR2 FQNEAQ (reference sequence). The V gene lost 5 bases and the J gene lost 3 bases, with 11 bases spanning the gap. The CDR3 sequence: CASSPSGGYEQYF. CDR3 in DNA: TGTGCCAGCAGCCCATCAGGAGGCTACGAGCAGTACTTC.

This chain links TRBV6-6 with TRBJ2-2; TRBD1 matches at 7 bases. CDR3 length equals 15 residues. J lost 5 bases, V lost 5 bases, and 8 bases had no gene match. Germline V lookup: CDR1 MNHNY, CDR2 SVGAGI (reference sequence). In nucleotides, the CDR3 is TGTGCCAGCAGTAGACGGACAGGCGGTACCGGGGAGCTGTTTTTT. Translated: CASSRRTGGTGELFF.

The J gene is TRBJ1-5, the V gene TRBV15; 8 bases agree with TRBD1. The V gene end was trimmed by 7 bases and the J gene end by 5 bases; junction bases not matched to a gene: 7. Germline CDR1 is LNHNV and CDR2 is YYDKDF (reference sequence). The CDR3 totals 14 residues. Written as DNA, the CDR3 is TGTGCCACCAACCAGGACAGGGTTGATCAGCCCCAGCATTTT. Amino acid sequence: CATNQDRVDQPQHF.

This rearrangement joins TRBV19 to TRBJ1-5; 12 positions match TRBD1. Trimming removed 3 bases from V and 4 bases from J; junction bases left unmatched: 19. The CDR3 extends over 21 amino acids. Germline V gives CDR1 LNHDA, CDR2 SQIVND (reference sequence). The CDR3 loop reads CASSIASFRGGQGAKNQPQHF. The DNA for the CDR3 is TGTGCCAGTAGTATTGCCTCCTTTCGGGGGGGACAGGGGGCGAAAAATCAGCCCCAGCATTTT.

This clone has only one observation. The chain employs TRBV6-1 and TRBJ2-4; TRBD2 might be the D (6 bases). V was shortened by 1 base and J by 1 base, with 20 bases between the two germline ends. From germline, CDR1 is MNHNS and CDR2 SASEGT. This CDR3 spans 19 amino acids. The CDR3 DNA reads TGTGCCAGCAGTGAAGGTATTACGGCGTCCGCGGGGGCCAAAAACATTCAGTACTTC. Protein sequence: CASSEGITASAGAKNIQYF.

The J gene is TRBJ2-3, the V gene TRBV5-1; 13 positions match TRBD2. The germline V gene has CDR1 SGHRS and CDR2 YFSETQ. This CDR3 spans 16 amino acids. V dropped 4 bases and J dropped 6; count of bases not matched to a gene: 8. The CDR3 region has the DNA TGCGCCAGCAGCCCAACTAGCGGGAGGGTAGCGGATACGCAGTATTTT. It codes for CASSPTSGRVADTQYF.

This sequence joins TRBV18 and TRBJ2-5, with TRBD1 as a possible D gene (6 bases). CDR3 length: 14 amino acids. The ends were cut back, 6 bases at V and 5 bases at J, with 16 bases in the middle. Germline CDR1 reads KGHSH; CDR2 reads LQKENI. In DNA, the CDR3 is TGTGCCAGCTCGAGGACAGTGTCTGGGGAGACCCAGTACTTC. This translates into CASSRTVSGETQYF.

Here the CDR3 DNA reads TGTGCCAGCACCCGCACCGAGAGCTCCTACGAGCAGTACTTC. Translated: CASTRTESSYEQYF. V is TRBV7-9 and J is TRBJ2-7, with unresolved D. Trimming left V 7 bases short and J 0 bases short, with 13 bases between. This CDR3 region has 14 residues. Looked up from germline, CDR1 is SEHNR and CDR2 is FQNEAQ (reference sequence).

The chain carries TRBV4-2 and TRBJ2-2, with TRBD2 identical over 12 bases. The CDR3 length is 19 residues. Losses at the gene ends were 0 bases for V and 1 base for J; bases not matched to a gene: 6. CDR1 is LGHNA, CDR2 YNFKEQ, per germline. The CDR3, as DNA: TGTGCCAGCAGCCAAGATCTACTAGCGGGAGGAGGGAACACCGGGGAGCTGTTTTTT. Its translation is CASSQDLLAGGGNTGELFF.

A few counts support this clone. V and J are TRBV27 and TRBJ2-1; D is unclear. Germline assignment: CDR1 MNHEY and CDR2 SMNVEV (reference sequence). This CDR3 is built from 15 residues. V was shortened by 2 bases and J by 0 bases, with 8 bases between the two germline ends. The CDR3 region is CASSLAVSSYNEQFF. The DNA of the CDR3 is TGTGCCAGCAGTTTAGCCGTTAGCTCCTACAATGAGCAGTTCTTC.